Listed below are T cell receptor beta chains from one sample, sequenced in a study of T cells in narcolepsy. Assay used: immunoSEQ multiplex PCR; TCRdb lists only in-frame clones, some missing. The data show some 32,000 clones, about three quarters seen once. Sequenced material: CD45RA- memory CD4+ T cells from PBMCs. The receptors were gathered from a human donor with narcolepsy. The CDR3 runs from the conserved cysteine through the conserved F or W. D genes are given only for firm matches. Size is stated for part of the rows, as once, few or many counts, or as a class when the clone is expanded.

- | TRBJ1-5 | TRBV6-1 | - | CASSEAVRANQPQHF | TGTGCCAGCAGTGAAGCAGTCAGAGCCAATCAGCCCCAGCATTTT
- | TRBJ1-4 | TRBV30 | TRBD1 | CAWTTGIENEKLFF | TGTGCCTGGACGACAGGGATTGAGAATGAAAAACTGTTTTTT
- | TRBJ2-2 | TRBV14 | TRBD2 | CASSQAPGLAGFGTGELFF | TGTGCCAGCAGCCAAGCTCCGGGACTAGCGGGATTCGGAACCGGGGAGCTGTTTTTT
once | TRBJ2-1 | TRBV19 | - | CASSILGLQSYNEQFF | TGTGCCAGTAGTATCCTAGGGCTTCAATCCTACAATGAGCAGTTCTTC
- | TRBJ2-3 | TRBV7-3 | - | CASSPGLSTDTQYF | TGTGCCAGCAGCCCCGGACTTAGCACAGATACGCAGTATTTT
- | TRBJ2-3 | TRBV2 | - | CASSAGGPQQYF | TGTGCCAGCAGTGCCGGGGGGCCCCAGCAGTATTTT
once | TRBJ1-2 | TRBV19 | TRBD1 | CASSLGRTGRRGYTF | TGTGCCAGTAGTCTTGGACGGACAGGTCGGCGCGGCTACACCTTC
- | TRBJ2-2 | TRBV12-5 | - | CASGFGGKTNTGELFF | TGTGCTAGTGGTTTTGGCGGGAAAACGAACACCGGGGAGCTGTTTTTT
- | TRBJ2-7 | TRBV11-2 | TRBD1 | CASSFSGTGPHEQYF | TGTGCCAGCAGCTTCTCAGGGACAGGGCCTCACGAGCAGTACTTC
- | TRBJ2-1 | TRBV11-2 | TRBD2 | CASSSNSGSNEQFF | TGTGCCAGCAGCTCGAATAGCGGGAGCAATGAGCAGTTCTTC
- | TRBJ1-2 | TRBV7-2 | TRBD1 | CASSQRQGAGGYTF | TGTGCCAGCAGCCAAAGACAGGGGGCAGGTGGCTACACCTTC
few | TRBJ2-7 | TRBV5-1 | TRBD1 | CASTTGGSAEQYF | TGCGCCAGCACGACAGGGGGTTCAGCCGAGCAGTACTTC
once | TRBJ2-1 | TRBV5-4 | TRBD2 | CASSSGGGSSYNEQFF | TGTGCCAGCAGCTCGGGGGGAGGGAGCTCCTACAATGAGCAGTTCTTC
- | TRBJ1-2 | TRBV29-1 | - | CSVGHSNYGYTF | TGCAGCGTTGGTCACAGTAACTATGGCTACACCTTC
- | TRBJ1-5 | TRBV6-1 | TRBD1 | CASNLGQGRNQPQHF | TGTGCCAGCAACCTGGGACAGGGTCGCAATCAGCCCCAGCATTTT
- | TRBJ1-1 | TRBV19 | TRBD1 | CASSPRDSEAFF | TGTGCCAGTAGTCCCCGGGACAGCGAAGCTTTCTTT
- | TRBJ2-7 | TRBV5-1 | TRBD2 | CASRLAGLNYEQYF | TGCGCCAGCAGGCTAGCGGGGCTCAACTACGAGCAGTACTTC
- | TRBJ2-7 | TRBV30 | - | CAWSVAVGPYEQYF | TGTGCCTGGAGTGTAGCAGTGGGCCCCTACGAGCAGTACTTC
- | TRBJ1-6 | TRBV27 | - | CASRQRDNSPLHF | TGTGCCAGCAGACAGAGAGATAATTCACCCCTCCACTTT
medium-sized | TRBJ2-4 | TRBV25-1 | - | CASSGQGGTQYF | TGTGCCAGCAGTGGACAGGGAGGGACTCAGTACTTC
- | TRBJ1-5 | TRBV19 | - | CASSETVNQPQHF | TGTGCCAGTAGTGAGACAGTAAATCAGCCCCAGCATTTT
- | TRBJ2-7 | TRBV5-6 | - | CASSLYWTASRSEQYF | TGTGCCAGCAGCTTGTACTGGACAGCCTCCCGGAGCGAGCAGTACTTC
- | TRBJ2-7 | TRBV11-1 | - | CASSLSDSSSYEQYF | TGTGCCAGCAGCTTATCAGATTCGAGCTCCTACGAGCAGTACTTC
once | TRBJ2-2 | TRBV7-8 | - | CASSLGRVTGELFF | TGTGCCAGCAGCTTGGGGCGAGTCACCGGGGAGCTGTTTTTT
- | TRBJ1-1 | TRBV25-1 | - | CASSDPGPHTEAFF | TGTGCCAGCAGTGACCCCGGGCCACACACTGAAGCTTTCTTT
- | TRBJ2-3 | TRBV6-5 | TRBD2 | CASRMQGSGGDTQYF | TGTGCCAGCAGAATGCAGGGTAGCGGGGGAGATACGCAGTATTTT
- | TRBJ2-5 | TRBV9 | - | CASSVAGTPGGGTQYF | TGTGCCAGCAGCGTAGCGGGGACCCCTGGAGGTGGGACCCAGTACTTC
- | TRBJ2-3 | TRBV19 | - | CASSLGGHTDTQYF | TGTGCCAGTAGTTTGGGGGGCCACACAGATACGCAGTATTTT
- | TRBJ2-5 | TRBV7-9 | TRBD2 | CASSLRRGGLGTQYF | TGTGCCAGCAGCTTAAGGCGGGGGGGGCTCGGGACCCAGTACTTC
- | TRBJ1-3 | TRBV9 | TRBD1 | CASSGTGGDTIYF | TGTGCCAGCAGCGGGACAGGGGGAGACACCATATATTTT
- | TRBJ2-4 | TRBV6-1 | TRBD2 | CASSEAAGGAYIQYF | TGTGCCAGCAGTGAAGCAGCCGGGGGGGCCTACATTCAGTACTTC
- | TRBJ1-5 | TRBV19 | TRBD1 | CASSRQGARGSNQPQHF | TGTGCCAGTAGTAGACAGGGGGCGAGGGGAAGCAATCAGCCCCAGCATTTT
- | TRBJ1-3 | TRBV2 | - | CASCPHSPNTIYF | TGTGCCAGCTGCCCTCACTCCCCAAACACCATATATTTT
- | TRBJ1-2 | TRBV30 | TRBD1 | CAWSPPLPGQGALGYGYTF | TGTGCCTGGAGTCCACCATTACCGGGACAGGGGGCTTTAGGGTATGGCTACACCTTC
few | TRBJ2-1 | TRBV14 | - | CASSQNLGAFYNEQFF | TGTGCCAGCAGCCAAAATTTAGGAGCCTTCTACAATGAGCAGTTCTTC
- | TRBJ1-2 | TRBV6-1 | - | CAIDERGDYGYTF | TGTGCCATCGACGAACGGGGCGACTATGGCTACACCTTC
- | TRBJ1-4 | TRBV19 | TRBD1 | CASSRGQDSEKLFF | TGTGCCAGTAGTAGGGGACAGGACTCTGAAAAACTGTTTTTT
- | TRBJ2-4 | TRBV27 | TRBD1 | CASSQDRVQRIQYF | TGTGCCAGCAGCCAAGACAGGGTTCAGCGCATTCAGTACTTC
- | TRBJ1-1 | TRBV5-1 | TRBD1 | CASSGGQGVNTEAFF | TGCGCCAGCAGCGGGGGACAGGGGGTAAACACTGAAGCTTTCTTT
- | TRBJ2-2 | TRBV5-1 | - | CASSPRGRNTGELFF | TGCGCCAGCAGCCCCCGGGGGCGCAACACCGGGGAGCTGTTTTTT
- | TRBJ2-1 | TRBV5-1 | - | CASSLSDYNEQFF | TGCGCCAGCAGCTTGTCGGATTACAATGAGCAGTTCTTC
- | TRBJ2-1 | TRBV27 | TRBD1 | CASRKPGTGYNEQFF | TGTGCCAGCAGAAAACCCGGGACAGGGTACAATGAGCAGTTCTTC
few | TRBJ2-3 | TRBV11-2 | - | CASSSWSMTGTDTQYF | TGTGCCAGCAGCTCCTGGTCTATGACGGGCACAGATACGCAGTATTTT
- | TRBJ2-1 | TRBV27 | - | CASTSRTAYNEQFF | TGTGCCAGCACCTCTAGGACAGCTTACAATGAGCAGTTCTTC
- | TRBJ2-3 | TRBV30 | - | CAWSFGLAVNTDTQYF | TGTGCCTGGAGTTTCGGGCTGGCGGTAAACACAGATACGCAGTATTTT
- | TRBJ2-7 | TRBV7-3 | - | CASSLTGDPAYEQYF | TGTGCCAGCAGCTTAACGGGGGACCCCGCCTACGAGCAGTACTTC
- | TRBJ2-1 | TRBV29-1 | TRBD2 | CSVEGLAGVINEQFF | TGCAGCGTTGAAGGACTAGCGGGAGTCATAAATGAGCAGTTCTTC
- | TRBJ1-5 | TRBV18 | TRBD1 | CASSPDRAVQPQHF | TGTGCCAGCTCACCGGACAGGGCAGTTCAGCCCCAGCATTTT
- | TRBJ1-5 | TRBV11-2 | - | CASTPGEDQPQHF | TGTGCCAGCACCCCCGGGGAGGACCAGCCCCAGCATTTT
- | TRBJ2-5 | TRBV11-2 | - | CASSLPPPGGETQYF | TGTGCCAGCAGCTTACCTCCCCCGGGCGGGGAGACCCAGTACTTC